This record concerns one T cell receptor beta chain sequence. Its cognate antigen is unknown. This PCR relied on a set of 60 Vbeta primers and 13 Jbeta primers. Here immunoSEQ multiplex PCR was the method, and the copy in TCRdb shows in-frame clones only, minus some. The table records approximately 120,000 clones, about 74% of them present only once. In germline, CDR1 is SGHNT, CDR2 YYREEE (reference sequence). This CDR3 spans 17 amino acids. V lost 0 bases, J lost 7 bases, and 9 bases stayed unmatched. The sample originates from a study of cytomegalovirus exposure and HLA in healthy donors. Whole-study results and caveats: Across donors, sequencing depth was assumed by presence/absence analyses to be roughly uniform.

The sample comprised PBMCs. The chain combines TRBV5-4 with TRBJ2-7; 14 nucleotides match TRBD2. The clonotype was recovered from a man aged 25-40 years in good health and CMV-seronegative. DNA of the CDR3: TGTGCCAGCAGCTTGGATGGTCGACTAGCGGGAGGGGAAGAGCAGTACTTC. It encodes CASSLDGRLAGGEEQYF.